This entry lists 32 T cell receptor beta chains sequenced from one sample in a study of naive and memory T cell subsets. Ligated cDNA underwent four rounds of PCR with nested alpha and beta constant region primers and SP2. TCRdb reanalysed the UMI-ligation and nested PCR reads using MiXCR and keeps one entry per CDR3 protein. The profile shows about 14,000 distinct CDR3 sequences, less than 5.5% of them singletons. Treatment described: skin biopsy from PPD injection site in Mantoux-positive individual. The library had UMIs added by 3' ligation of an oligonucleotide to TCR cDNA. Sequenced material: skin, taken from a tuberculin skin test site. The source is an adult in good health.

This clonotype was picked up many times. V and J are TRBV7-9 and TRBJ1-1, with D possibly TRBD1 on 6 matching bases. CDR1 SEHNR and CDR2 FQNEAQ come from the germline V gene (reference sequence). V was pared by 5 bases and J by 2 bases, with 15 bases between. This CDR3 comprises 15 residues. The CDR3 DNA is TGTGCCAGCAGCCCCATCGAGGGGGTCAACACTGAAGCTTTCTTT. As protein: CASSPIEGVNTEAFF.

This clonotype was recorded a few times. V and J are TRBV12-3 or TRBV12-4 and TRBJ1-2; 9 nucleotides agree with TRBD1. The CDR3 is 14 amino acids. With V trimmed by 5 bases and J by 7 bases, 8 bases remained unmatched. The CDR3 DNA sequence: TGTGCCAGCAGTCTTCCGGGACAGGGTCGTGGCTACACCTTC. This gives the protein CASSLPGQGRGYTF.

This clonotype is termed medium-sized. The genes are TRBV5-1 and TRBJ2-4; tentatively, D is TRBD2 (5 bases). CDR1 and CDR2 from the germline V gene are SGHRS and YFSETQ. The CDR3 is 13 residues long. Trimming shortened V by 1 base and J by 9 bases, and 11 bases separated the two germline ends. The DNA of the CDR3 is TGCGCCAGCAGCTTGCAGGAACGGGGCATTCAGTACTTC. Translating gives CASSLQERGIQYF.

The V call is TRBV6-5, the J call TRBJ1-2, with D possibly matching TRBD1 (6 bases). V shed 7 bases and J shed 4 bases, with 13 bases lying between them. Germline CDR1 and CDR2: MNHEY and SVGAGI. CDR3 size: 13 residues. This CDR3 is CASTYGGVYGYTF. The CDR3 DNA reads as TGTGCCAGCACCTACGGGGGCGTCTATGGCTACACCTTC.

With respect to this clonotype: A much larger clone lies a single base off, so this may be a read error. The CDR3 reads CASHPRGCQETQYF. In DNA form, the CDR3 reads TGTGCCAGCCACCCCAGGGGTTGCCAAGAGACCCAGTACTTC. The genes are TRBV7-2 and TRBJ2-5, with D possibly matching TRBD1 (6 bases). This CDR3 is built from 14 residues. Germline values: CDR1 SGHTA, CDR2 FQGNSA. Trimming pared 8 bases from V and 1 base from J, leaving 14 bases between.

This clonotype occurred many times. The chain joins TRBV4-2 to TRBJ1-1; no firm D call. The CDR3 is 14 amino acids. Germline lookup yields CDR1 LGHNA and CDR2 YNFKEQ. Trimming shortened V by 3 bases and J by 4 bases, and 12 bases separated the two germline ends. The CDR3 DNA reads TGTGCCAGCAGCCAGCTGATGGACGTCACTGAAGCTTTCTTT. Residues: CASSQLMDVTEAFF.

This clonotype is termed medium-sized. The chain couples TRBV5-1 to TRBJ2-3, with D possibly matching TRBD2 (5 bases). The germline V gene has CDR1 SGHRS and CDR2 YFSETQ. CDR3 size: 15 residues. Trimming pared 4 bases from V and 0 bases from J, leaving 12 bases between. As DNA, the CDR3 is TGCGCCAGCAGCCGGAGGACGCCTAGCACAGATACGCAGTATTTT. It is translated as CASSRRTPSTDTQYF.

This clonotype occurred many times. V is TRBV20-1 and J is TRBJ2-2; D gene ambiguous. Germline CDR1 is DFQATT and CDR2 is SNEGSKA (reference sequence). The CDR3 totals 14 residues. V was trimmed by 6 bases and J by 2 bases, leaving 13 bases between them. CDR3 residues: CSARLWPNTGELFF. CDR3 DNA sequence: TGCAGTGCCAGACTTTGGCCTAACACCGGGGAGCTGTTTTTT.

This clonotype was counted between two and nine times. The genes are TRBV30 and TRBJ2-1; D unclear. Germline V gene sequence: CDR1 GTSNPN, CDR2 SVGIG (reference sequence). The CDR3 is 12 residues long. The ends were cut back, 2 bases at V and 6 bases at J, with 8 bases in the middle. The CDR3 is CAWSLASNEQFF. DNA of the CDR3: TGTGCCTGGAGTTTGGCGTCCAATGAGCAGTTCTTC.

By share, this clonotype ranks as medium-sized. The genes are TRBV19 and TRBJ1-2; no clear D. V shed 3 bases and J shed 2 bases, with 10 bases lying between them. CDR1 LNHDA and CDR2 SQIVND come from the germline V gene (reference sequence). The CDR3 sequence is 14 residues long. CDR3 region: CASSILGANYGYTF. CDR3 in DNA: TGTGCCAGTAGTATCCTGGGAGCAAACTATGGCTACACCTTC.

The sample holds a few counts of this clonotype. This rearrangement joins TRBV6-2 or TRBV6-3 to TRBJ1-4; D not resolved. Germline CDR1 MNHEY, CDR2 SVGEGT. V lost 5 bases, J lost 6 bases, and 16 bases lay in between. The CDR3 covers 15 residues. The CDR3 reads CASSPPGNGYEKLFF. In DNA, the CDR3 is TGTGCCAGCAGTCCCCCTGGGAATGGATATGAAAAACTGTTTTTT.

Sample share makes this clonotype medium-sized. The chain employs TRBV12-3 or TRBV12-4 and TRBJ2-2; D not certain. Trimming stripped 6 bases from V and 4 bases from J, with 12 bases between. This CDR3 is 14 amino acids long. DNA for the CDR3: TGTGCCAGCAGAAAAGCTGAACGCACCGGGGAGCTGTTTTTT. The encoded protein is CASRKAERTGELFF.

This clonotype was picked up many times. This chain joins TRBV6-2 or TRBV6-3 and TRBJ2-3; a possible D gene is TRBD1 (5 bases). The CDR3 is 14 amino acids. Germline lookup yields CDR1 MNHEY and CDR2 SVGEGT. V lost 8 bases and J 2 bases, leaving 14 bases between the germline ends. CDR3 sequence: CASDGHDLTDTQYF. In DNA, the CDR3 is TGTGCCAGCGATGGACACGACCTCACAGATACGCAGTATTTT.

This clonotype was counted many times. The rearrangement joins TRBV20-1 to TRBJ2-3; 7 bases align to TRBD2. J lost 3 bases, V lost 4 bases, and 7 bases had no gene match. The CDR3 totals 14 residues. CDR1 is DFQATT and CDR2 is SNEGSKA in the germline V gene (reference sequence). CDR3 amino acids: CSANPAGGTDTQYF. The DNA for the CDR3 is TGCAGTGCTAATCCTGCCGGGGGGACAGATACGCAGTATTTT.

V usage is TRBV18 and J usage is TRBJ2-1; D not resolved. Trimming shortened V by 2 bases and J by 6 bases, and 14 bases separated the two germline ends. The CDR3 consists of 15 residues. Germline V gene data show CDR1 as KGHSH and CDR2 as LQKENI. In DNA, the CDR3 is TGTGCCAGCTCACCAGCGCGAGGTTTTATCAATGAGCAGTTCTTC. Its protein is CASSPARGFINEQFF.

Ten or more counts support this clonotype. The chain is built from TRBV7-3 and TRBJ1-6, with a weak D call TRBD1 (5 bases). The CDR3 contains 14 residues. Looked up from germline, CDR1 is SGHTA and CDR2 is FQGTGA. V lost 5 bases to trimming and J lost 10 bases, with 15 bases between them. The CDR3 DNA reads as TGTGCCAGCAGCCAAAGGGACGGGGTGTCACCCCTCCACTTT. This codes for CASSQRDGVSPLHF.

This clonotype rates as medium-sized. This chain connects TRBV29-1 to TRBJ2-5, with D hard to call. Germline-derived CDR1 and CDR2 are SQVTM and ANQGSEA. V lost 6 bases to trimming and J lost 2 bases, with 13 bases between them. The CDR3 length is 13 residues. CDR3 coding DNA: TGCAGCGTCGAACGCGGTAATCAAGAGACCCAGTACTTC. Residues: CSVERGNQETQYF.

This clonotype is medium-sized within its sample. The CDR3 reads CASSQGLATSEETQYF. The CDR3 DNA sequence: TGTGCCAGCAGCCAAGGATTGGCGACTAGCGAAGAGACCCAGTACTTC. The chain recombines TRBV3-1 with TRBJ2-5; TRBD2 matches 8 bases. The V and J ends lost 1 base and 3 bases, in that order; junction bases with no gene match: 7. Germline-derived CDR1 and CDR2 are LGHDT and YNNKEL (reference sequence). The CDR3 totals 16 residues.

This clonotype was observed many times. This rearrangement joins TRBV2 to TRBJ1-3; no reliable D call. Trimming removed 10 bases at V and 2 bases at J, with 15 bases between. CDR1 is SNHLY and CDR2 is FYNNEI in the germline V gene. The CDR3 contains 14 residues. The CDR3 sequence is CANSEARTGNTIYF. The DNA for the CDR3 is TGTGCCAACTCCGAGGCACGAACTGGAAACACCATATATTTT.

This clonotype showed up just a few times. CDR3 amino acids: CASSLTGTSGGWTDTQYF. For the CDR3, the DNA is TGTGCCAGCAGCTTAACCGGGACTAGCGGGGGGTGGACAGATACGCAGTATTTT. The chain joins TRBV7-3 to TRBJ2-3; TRBD2 matches 15 bases. Trimming took 0 bases from V and 3 from J; bases not matched to a gene: 4. The CDR3 totals 18 residues. Germline CDR1 is SGHTA and CDR2 is FQGTGA.

In its sample, this clonotype was seen many times. J is TRBJ2-2 and V is TRBV7-9; D uncertain. Germline assignment: CDR1 SEHNR and CDR2 FQNEAQ (reference sequence). CDR3 length: 12 amino acids. V was trimmed by 2 bases and J by 6 bases, leaving 4 bases between them. The CDR3 here is CASSLYPGELFF. CDR3 DNA: TGTGCCAGCAGCTTATACCCCGGGGAGCTGTTTTTT.

Within the sample, this clonotype is medium-sized. V gene TRBV7-3 combines with J gene TRBJ2-1; D ambiguous. The CDR3 runs 14 residues. Deletions cut 5 bases from V and 8 bases from J, with 16 bases between. Germline V gene lookup returns CDR1 SGHTA and CDR2 FQGTGA. This chain's CDR3 is CASSLDPTFDEQFF. The CDR3 coding sequence is TGTGCCAGCAGCCTAGACCCTACGTTTGATGAGCAGTTCTTC. Based on the CDR3 plus reference TRBV7-3 and TRBJ2-1, the full variable domain is GAGVSQTPSNKVTEKGKYVELRCDPISGHTALYWYRQSLGQGPEFLIYFQGTGAADDSGLPNDRFFAVRPEGSVSTLKIQRTERGDSAVYLCASSLDPTFDEQFFGPGTRLTVL.

This clonotype has a count of ten or more. The J gene is TRBJ1-3, the V gene TRBV20-1; D is unresolved. This CDR3 has 15 residues. Germline V CDR1 and CDR2: DFQATT, SNEGSKA (reference sequence). V lost 0 bases to trimming and J lost 0 bases, with 9 bases between them. CDR3 sequence (DNA): TGCAGTGCTAGAGACGCATTGGGCTCTGGAAACACCATATATTTT. Residues: CSARDALGSGNTIYF.

By share, this clonotype ranks as medium-sized. The gene calls are TRBV6-5 and TRBJ2-7; 8 bases map to TRBD2. This CDR3 contains 16 residues. From germline, CDR1 is MNHEY and CDR2 SVGAGI. V gave up 6 bases and J gave up 1 base; unmatched junction bases: 11. Written as DNA, the CDR3 is TGTGCCAGCAGGTCCCCCCGGGGGGGGGAGTCCTACGAGCAGTACTTC. The encoded protein is CASRSPRGGESYEQYF.

This clonotype was seen at least ten times. The chain links TRBV7-2 to TRBJ2-1, with 7 nucleotides matching TRBD1. V shed 1 base, J shed 9 bases, and the junction held 9 bases outside the gene matches. Germline values: CDR1 SGHTA, CDR2 FQGNSA. The CDR3 covers 15 residues. The CDR3 DNA follows: TGTGCCAGCAGCTTAGACAGGGGCTGGTTGGGTGAGCAGTTCTTC. It encodes CASSLDRGWLGEQFF. The complete variable domain, with remaining parts taken from reference TRBV7-2 and TRBJ2-1, reads GAGVSQSPSNKVTEKGKDVELRCDPISGHTALYWYRQSLGQGLEFLIYFQGNSAPDKSGLPSDRFSAERTGGSVSTLTIQRTQQEDSAVYLCASSLDRGWLGEQFFGPGTRLTVL.

This clonotype has only a few counts. CDR3 nucleotide sequence: TGTGCCAGCTCACCCGGGGGTAGCAATCAGCCCCAGCATTTT. This encodes CASSPGGSNQPQHF. J is TRBJ1-5 and V is TRBV18; D is perhaps TRBD1 (5 bases). Germline V gene lookup returns CDR1 KGHSH and CDR2 LQKENI. V dropped 3 bases and J dropped 0 bases, with 6 bases sitting between them. The length of the CDR3 is 14 residues.

The chain uses TRBV3-1 and TRBJ2-6; D might be TRBD2 (5 bases). Trimming cost V 7 bases and J 0 bases, with 10 bases left between them. The CDR3 is 15 amino acids. Germline assignment: CDR1 LGHDT and CDR2 YNNKEL (reference sequence). The CDR3 reads CASTRGGSGANVLTF. DNA for the CDR3: TGTGCCAGCACCCGCGGAGGCTCTGGGGCCAACGTCCTGACTTTC.

In this sample, this clonotype is medium-sized. The gene calls are TRBV3-1 and TRBJ2-7; 10 nucleotides align to TRBD1. CDR1 and CDR2 from the germline V gene are LGHDT and YNNKEL (reference sequence). The CDR3 spans 15 residues. V lost 0 bases and J lost 9; bases outside the gene matches: 8. CDR3 nucleotide sequence: TGTGCCAGCAGCCAAGACGGACAGGGGGTACGAGGGCAGTACTTC. Amino acid sequence: CASSQDGQGVRGQYF.

In this sample, this clonotype turned up many times. The chain couples TRBV4-3 to TRBJ2-7; possible D gene TRBD1, 6 bases. Per the germline V gene, CDR1 is LGHNA and CDR2 is YSLEER. With 1 base removed from V and 1 base from J, the gap between germline ends came to 14 bases. This CDR3 contains 16 residues. CDR3 sequence reads: CASSQVRAGASYEQYF. DNA of the CDR3: TGCGCCAGCAGCCAAGTACGGGCAGGGGCTTCCTACGAGCAGTACTTC.

This clonotype was detected many times. CDR3 residues: CASSLGTSGDIQYF. In DNA, the CDR3 is TGTGCCAGCAGCTTGGGGACTAGTGGGGACATTCAGTACTTC. V is TRBV7-6 and J is TRBJ2-4, with 8 bases identical to TRBD2. The CDR3 extends over 14 amino acids. Germline V CDR1 and CDR2: SGHVS, FNYEAQ. The V segment lost 3 bases and the J segment 8 bases; nucleotides outside the gene matches: 6. Looking up the rest from reference TRBV7-6 and TRBJ2-4 gives the full variable domain: GAGVSQSPRYKVTKRGQDVALRCDPISGHVSLYWYRQALGQGPEFLTYFNYEAQQDKSGLPNDRFSAERPEGSISTLTIQRTEQRDSAMYRCASSLGTSGDIQYFGAGTRLSVL.

In its sample, this clonotype was seen a few times. J is TRBJ1-1 and V is TRBV7-2, with 9 bases lining up with TRBD1. V shed 5 bases and J 11 bases; nucleotides not matched to a gene: 15. Per the germline V gene, CDR1 is SGHTA and CDR2 is FQGNSA. The CDR3 is 15 residues long. CDR3 sequence reads: CASSPTGQGQAVAFF. The CDR3, as DNA: TGTGCCAGCAGCCCTACGGGACAGGGCCAGGCCGTGGCTTTCTTT.

Worth noting for this clonotype: A read error is possible here, since a much larger clone lies one base away. The V call is TRBV18, the J call TRBJ2-1, with D maybe TRBD1 (6 bases). CDR1 and CDR2 from the germline V gene are KGHSH and LQKENI. This CDR3 comprises 15 residues. V gave up 0 bases and J gave up 10 bases, with 16 bases separating them. The chain's CDR3 is CASSPPGATRGEQFF. Written as DNA, the CDR3 is TGTGCCAGCTCACCACCGGGGGCCACAAGAGGGGAGCAGTTCTTC.